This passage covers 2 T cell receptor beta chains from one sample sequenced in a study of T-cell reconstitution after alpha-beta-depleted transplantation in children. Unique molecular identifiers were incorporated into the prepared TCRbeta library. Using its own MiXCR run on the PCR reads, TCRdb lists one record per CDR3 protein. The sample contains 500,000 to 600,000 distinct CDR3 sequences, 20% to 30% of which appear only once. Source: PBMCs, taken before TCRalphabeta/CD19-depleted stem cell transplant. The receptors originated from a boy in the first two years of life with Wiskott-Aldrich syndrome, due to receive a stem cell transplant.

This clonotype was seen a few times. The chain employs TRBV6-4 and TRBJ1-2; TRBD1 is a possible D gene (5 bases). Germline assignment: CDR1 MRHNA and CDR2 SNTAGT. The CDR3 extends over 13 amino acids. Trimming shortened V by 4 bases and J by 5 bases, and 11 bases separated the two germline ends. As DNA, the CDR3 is TGTGCCAGCAGTGTGGGAAGGGGTTATGGCTACACCTTC. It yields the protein CASSVGRGYGYTF.

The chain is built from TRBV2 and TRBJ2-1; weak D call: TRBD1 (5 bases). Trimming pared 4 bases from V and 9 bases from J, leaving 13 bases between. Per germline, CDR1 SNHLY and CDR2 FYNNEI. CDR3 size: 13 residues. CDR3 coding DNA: TGTGCCAGCAGTGTACGCAGGGCCGTTGAGCAGTTCTTC. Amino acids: CASSVRRAVEQFF.